A single count supports the clone carrying this TCR beta chain. This CDR3 has 12 amino acids. Germline V gene data show CDR1 as MDHEN and CDR2 as SYDVKM. The J segment lost 5 bases and the V segment lost 10 bases, leaving 5 bases of the junction unmatched. This record belongs to a study of cytomegalovirus exposure and HLA in healthy donors. Vbeta (60) and Jbeta (13) primers were used in the PCR. The method was immunoSEQ multiplex PCR; TCRdb's version includes in-frame clones alone and lacks a portion of them. This table holds 140,000 to 150,000 clones, about 64% found once. This clonotype was sampled from a man aged 60-69 years in good health and CMV-seronegative. V is TRBV28 and J is TRBJ2-7; TRBD1 aligns across 10 bases. The sequenced sample was PBMCs. Written as DNA, the CDR3 is TGTGCCACCTGGACAGGGGGTGACGAGCAGTACTTC. Encoded protein: CATWTGGDEQYF.